These T cell receptor beta chains were read from a single sample in a study of T-cell reconstitution after alpha-beta-depleted transplantation in children. Each CDR3 protein is one row after TCRdb ran MiXCR on the PCR reads. This table holds roughly 500,000 distinct CDR3 sequences, approximately 10% found once. The sequencing used PBMCs, collected before TCRalphabeta/CD19-depleted stem cell transplant. The receptors were gathered from a child younger than 10 with inherited bone marrow failure, due to receive a stem cell transplant. The CDR3 runs from the conserved cysteine through the conserved F or W. Each record gives: J gene, clone size, V gene, D gene, CDR3 protein, CDR3 DNA. D genes are given only for firm matches. Not every row has a clone size; where given, it reads once, few, many or a size class.

j_gene: TRBJ2-7; abundance: many; v_gene: TRBV6-2/TRBV6-3; d_gene: TRBD2; CDR3aa: CASGSLAGGPGEQYF; CDR3nt: TGTGCCAGCGGTTCACTAGCGGGAGGGCCCGGGGAGCAGTACTTC
j_gene: TRBJ1-2; abundance: .; v_gene: TRBV27; d_gene: .; CDR3aa: CASSPRAPVGYTF; CDR3nt: TGTGCCAGCAGTCCCCGGGCCCCCGTCGGCTACACCTTC
j_gene: TRBJ2-2; abundance: many; v_gene: TRBV7-2; d_gene: TRBD2; CDR3aa: CASSTQGLRNTGELFF; CDR3nt: TGTGCCAGCAGCACCCAGGGACTACGGAACACCGGGGAGCTGTTTTTT
j_gene: TRBJ2-7; abundance: .; v_gene: TRBV5-1; d_gene: .; CDR3aa: CASSPDGGRYEQYF; CDR3nt: TGCGCCAGCAGCCCCGACGGAGGCCGCTACGAGCAGTACTTC
j_gene: TRBJ2-6; abundance: many; v_gene: TRBV7-2; d_gene: .; CDR3aa: CASSPQVSGANVLTF; CDR3nt: TGTGCCAGCAGCCCACAGGTCTCTGGGGCCAACGTCCTGACTTTC
j_gene: TRBJ2-1; abundance: many; v_gene: TRBV20-1; d_gene: TRBD2; CDR3aa: CSAKLLAGGPLIYNEQFF; CDR3nt: TGCAGTGCCAAACTTCTAGCGGGAGGGCCCCTAATTTATAATGAGCAGTTCTTC
j_gene: TRBJ2-2; abundance: many; v_gene: TRBV30; d_gene: .; CDR3aa: CAWSGGLANTGELFF; CDR3nt: TGTGCCTGGAGTGGGGGACTGGCGAACACCGGGGAGCTGTTTTTT
j_gene: TRBJ1-5; abundance: .; v_gene: TRBV28; d_gene: TRBD1; CDR3aa: CATTAFGTGRYQPQHF; CDR3nt: TGTGCCACCACGGCCTTCGGGACAGGGAGGTATCAGCCCCAGCATTTT
j_gene: TRBJ1-1; abundance: many; v_gene: TRBV28; d_gene: .; CDR3aa: CASSLGTREAFF; CDR3nt: TGTGCCAGCAGTTTAGGGACAAGAGAAGCTTTCTTT
j_gene: TRBJ1-2; abundance: many; v_gene: TRBV5-5; d_gene: .; CDR3aa: CASSLGYSYGYTF; CDR3nt: TGTGCCAGCAGCTTGGGGTACAGCTATGGCTACACCTTC
j_gene: TRBJ2-3; abundance: many; v_gene: TRBV2; d_gene: TRBD2; CDR3aa: CASSGFLAGEADTQYF; CDR3nt: TGTGCCAGCAGTGGATTTCTAGCGGGAGAGGCAGATACGCAGTATTTT
j_gene: TRBJ1-1; abundance: many; v_gene: TRBV20-1; d_gene: TRBD1; CDR3aa: CSASRQGLTEAFF; CDR3nt: TGCAGTGCTAGTAGACAGGGCCTCACTGAAGCTTTCTTT
j_gene: TRBJ2-1; abundance: many; v_gene: TRBV4-1; d_gene: .; CDR3aa: CASSQDIRLGTDEQFF; CDR3nt: TGCGCCAGCAGCCAAGATATCCGACTAGGTACCGATGAGCAGTTCTTC
j_gene: TRBJ2-1; abundance: many; v_gene: TRBV28; d_gene: TRBD2; CDR3aa: CASGLLGGSSYNEQFF; CDR3nt: TGTGCCAGCGGATTACTGGGGGGGAGCTCCTACAATGAGCAGTTCTTC
j_gene: TRBJ2-7; abundance: many; v_gene: TRBV12-3/TRBV12-4; d_gene: .; CDR3aa: CASSFTSYEQYF; CDR3nt: TGTGCCAGCAGTTTTACCAGCTACGAGCAGTACTTC
j_gene: TRBJ2-2; abundance: .; v_gene: TRBV20-1; d_gene: TRBD2; CDR3aa: CSARDDASGSEVGELFF; CDR3nt: TGCAGTGCTAGAGATGACGCTAGCGGGAGTGAGGTCGGGGAGCTGTTTTTT
j_gene: TRBJ2-1; abundance: many; v_gene: TRBV29-1; d_gene: .; CDR3aa: CSVSKTGWGKGYNEQFF; CDR3nt: TGCAGCGTTTCGAAGACGGGGTGGGGGAAGGGCTACAATGAGCAGTTCTTC
j_gene: TRBJ2-7; abundance: many; v_gene: TRBV6-2/TRBV6-3; d_gene: .; CDR3aa: CASSLVRPYEQYF; CDR3nt: TGTGCCAGCAGTTTAGTCAGGCCCTACGAGCAGTACTTC
j_gene: TRBJ2-3; abundance: many; v_gene: TRBV29-1; d_gene: .; CDR3aa: CSVGVRDPTDTQYF; CDR3nt: TGCAGCGTTGGGGTGAGGGACCCCACAGATACGCAGTATTTT
j_gene: TRBJ1-5; abundance: many; v_gene: TRBV5-6; d_gene: TRBD1; CDR3aa: CASSLRRGLQPQHF; CDR3nt: TGTGCCAGCAGCTTGCGGAGGGGGCTTCAGCCCCAGCATTTT
j_gene: TRBJ2-3; abundance: .; v_gene: TRBV29-1; d_gene: TRBD2; CDR3aa: CSVDGLAGAKDTQYF; CDR3nt: TGCAGCGTTGACGGCCTAGCGGGAGCGAAAGATACGCAGTATTTT
j_gene: TRBJ2-1; abundance: .; v_gene: TRBV7-9; d_gene: .; CDR3aa: CASERFGGVPSYNEQFF; CDR3nt: TGTGCCAGCGAAAGGTTCGGCGGGGTCCCCTCCTACAATGAGCAGTTCTTC
j_gene: TRBJ2-7; abundance: many; v_gene: TRBV12-3/TRBV12-4; d_gene: .; CDR3aa: CASSHSPGLLSYEQYF; CDR3nt: TGTGCCAGCAGTCACTCCCCGGGACTTCTATCCTACGAGCAGTACTTC
j_gene: TRBJ1-3; abundance: many; v_gene: TRBV12-3/TRBV12-4; d_gene: TRBD1; CDR3aa: CASSFLDRGNTIYF; CDR3nt: TGTGCCAGCAGTTTCCTGGACAGGGGAAACACCATATATTTT